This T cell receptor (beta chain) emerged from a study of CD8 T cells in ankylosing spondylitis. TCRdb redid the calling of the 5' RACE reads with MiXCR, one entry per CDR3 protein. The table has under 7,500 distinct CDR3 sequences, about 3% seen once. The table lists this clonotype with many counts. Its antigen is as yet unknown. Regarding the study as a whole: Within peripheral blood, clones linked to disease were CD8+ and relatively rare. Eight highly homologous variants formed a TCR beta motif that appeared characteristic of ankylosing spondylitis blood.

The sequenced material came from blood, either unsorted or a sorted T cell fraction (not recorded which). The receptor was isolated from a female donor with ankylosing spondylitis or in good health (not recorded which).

CDR3 protein: CASSVWRGGGQDTQYF. DNA of the CDR3: TGTGCCAGCAGCGTATGGCGCGGGGGGGGCCAAGATACGCAGTATTTT. The gene calls are TRBV9 and TRBJ2-3; TRBD2 matches at 9 bases. This CDR3 region has 16 residues. Per the germline V gene, CDR1 is SGDLS and CDR2 is YYNGEE. V lost 1 base, J lost 5 bases, and 8 bases stayed unmatched.